This paragraph covers one T cell receptor (beta chain) sequence. Its antigen remains unidentified. These data originate in a study of radiotherapy plus CTLA-4 blockade in lung cancer. The wider study: Overall, 18% of patients showed an objective response, while over 30% attained disease control.

The CDR3 consists of 14 residues. Germline V gene sequence: CDR1 SQVTM, CDR2 ANQGSEA. V lost 8 bases, J lost 1 base, and 4 bases stayed unmatched. The assay was immunoSEQ multiplex PCR, and TCRdb's table has in-frame clones only and misses some. The table has approximately 40,000 clones, 80% to 90% seen once. Study-level points and caveats: Early blood T cell clone dynamics reportedly forecast response best, with interferon-beta. After treatment with radiotherapy plus ipilimumab, TCR clones that came from the tumor expanded in blood.

Chemo-refractory metastatic non-small-cell lung cancer patients received focal radiation with ipilimumab CTLA-4 blockade. This specimen consisted of peripheral blood, obtained from a patient treated with radiotherapy plus ipilimumab. The receptor was derived from a human donor with non-small cell lung cancer whose response to radiotherapy plus ipilimumab could not be evaluated. The chain joins TRBV29-1 to TRBJ2-3; 12 nucleotides agree with TRBD2. In DNA form, the CDR3 reads TGCAGCCCCCGACTAGCGGGAGGCACAGATACGCAGTATTTT. Translated: CSPRLAGGTDTQYF.